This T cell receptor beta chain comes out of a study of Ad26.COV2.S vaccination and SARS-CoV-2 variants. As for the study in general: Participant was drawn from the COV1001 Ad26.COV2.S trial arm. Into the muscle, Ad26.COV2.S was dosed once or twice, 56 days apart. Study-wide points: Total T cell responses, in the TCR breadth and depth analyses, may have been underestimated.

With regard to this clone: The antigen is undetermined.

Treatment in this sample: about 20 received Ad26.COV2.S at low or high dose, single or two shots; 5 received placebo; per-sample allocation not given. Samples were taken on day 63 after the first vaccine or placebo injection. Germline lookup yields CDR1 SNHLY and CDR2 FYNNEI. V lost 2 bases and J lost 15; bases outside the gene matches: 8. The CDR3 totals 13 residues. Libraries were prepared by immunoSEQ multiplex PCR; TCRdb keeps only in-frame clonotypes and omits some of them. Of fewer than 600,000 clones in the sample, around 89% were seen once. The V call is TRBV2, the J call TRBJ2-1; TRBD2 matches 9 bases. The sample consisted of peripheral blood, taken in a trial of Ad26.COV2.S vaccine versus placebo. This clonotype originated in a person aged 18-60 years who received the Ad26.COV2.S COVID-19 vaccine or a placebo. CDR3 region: CASSEHAGGGTFF. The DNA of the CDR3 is TGTGCCAGCAGTGAACATGCGGGAGGGGGTACGTTCTTC.